These T cell receptor beta chains were read from a single sample in a study of T-cell memory formation after mild COVID-19. TCRdb reprocessed the 5' RACE reads via MiXCR and lists one record per CDR3 protein. The data show 98,000 or so distinct CDR3 sequences, roughly a sixth seen once. Material for sequencing was PBMCs or a T cell subset sorted from them (not recorded which). These receptor sequences come from a man younger than 35 who had mild COVID-19 (a few samples of this study predate the infection). Cell type and time point are not known. CDR3s include the opening cysteine and the closing phenylalanine or tryptophan. D genes are given only for firm matches. Clone size is shown for a subset of rows, as once, few, many or a class of expanded clone.

clone_size	d_call	v_call	j_call	cdr3_aa	cdr3_nt
NA	NA	TRBV3-1	TRBJ2-7	CASSQSRLTNEQYF	TGTGCCAGCAGCCAATCCCGTCTGACCAATGAGCAGTACTTC
NA	NA	TRBV7-9	TRBJ1-6	CASSLDLSPLHF	TGTGCCAGCAGCTTAGATCTCTCACCCCTCCACTTT
NA	NA	TRBV7-2	TRBJ1-4	CASRPDRTNEKLFF	TGTGCCAGCAGACCAGACAGAACTAATGAAAAACTGTTTTTT
few	NA	TRBV7-2	TRBJ2-5	CASRTTLGVETQYF	TGTGCCAGCAGGACAACTCTGGGAGTGGAGACCCAGTACTTC
few	NA	TRBV4-3	TRBJ1-1	CASSQGFGDEAFF	TGCGCCAGCAGCCAAGGTTTCGGGGACGAAGCTTTCTTT
NA	NA	TRBV6-6	TRBJ1-6	CASSYSANSPLHF	TGTGCCAGCAGTTACTCGGCCAATTCACCCCTCCACTTT
NA	NA	TRBV4-1	TRBJ1-1	CASSLARTGNTEAFF	TGCGCCAGCAGCCTTGCTAGGACCGGGAACACTGAAGCTTTCTTT
few	NA	TRBV7-2	TRBJ1-2	CASSLYLDGPGRDGYTF	TGTGCCAGCAGCTTATATCTCGATGGGCCAGGGCGGGATGGCTACACCTTC
many	NA	TRBV4-1	TRBJ2-3	CASSQEGVPSTDTQYF	TGCGCCAGCAGCCAAGAGGGTGTACCCAGCACAGATACGCAGTATTTT
NA	TRBD1	TRBV7-3	TRBJ1-2	CASSTTQGNYGYTF	TGTGCCAGCAGCACAACACAGGGGAACTATGGCTACACCTTC
few	NA	TRBV3-1	TRBJ2-3	CASSQDGVDTQYF	TGTGCCAGCAGCCAAGACGGAGTGGATACGCAGTATTTT
many	NA	TRBV5-1	TRBJ1-2	CASSLRGPRSIEGGYTF	TGCGCCAGCAGCTTACGGGGGCCTCGATCGATAGAGGGTGGCTACACCTTC
many	NA	TRBV5-1	TRBJ2-7	CASSLAQTYEQYF	TGCGCCAGCAGCTTGGCACAGACATACGAGCAGTACTTC
many	TRBD1	TRBV12-3/TRBV12-4	TRBJ1-1	CASSFQGGAFF	TGTGCCAGCAGTTTCCAGGGGGGAGCTTTCTTT
NA	TRBD1	TRBV20-1	TRBJ1-3	CSASEGANSGNTIYF	TGCAGTGCTAGTGAGGGGGCGAACTCTGGAAACACCATATATTTT
NA	TRBD1	TRBV6-1	TRBJ2-1	CASSATQGASSYNEQFF	TGTGCCAGCAGTGCCACACAGGGGGCAAGCTCCTACAATGAGCAGTTCTTC
many	NA	TRBV7-2	TRBJ2-3	CASSLGLTPDTQYF	TGTGCCAGCAGCTTAGGCCTAACCCCAGATACGCAGTATTTT
few	NA	TRBV29-1	TRBJ1-1	CSVEDLPEAFF	TGCAGCGTTGAGGATCTACCTGAAGCTTTCTTT
NA	TRBD2	TRBV4-2	TRBJ2-5	CASSPERGGITQETQYF	TGTGCCAGCAGCCCGGAGCGGGGGGGGATAACCCAAGAGACCCAGTACTTC
few	TRBD2	TRBV5-1	TRBJ2-5	CASSSFKVAGDQETQYF	TGCGCCAGCAGCTCCTTTAAGGTAGCGGGGGACCAAGAGACCCAGTACTTC
few	NA	TRBV10-3	TRBJ2-2	CAISEYPPNTGELFF	TGTGCCATCAGTGAGTACCCGCCGAACACCGGGGAGCTGTTTTTT
many	TRBD1	TRBV9	TRBJ1-2	CASSPDRNYGYTF	TGTGCCAGCAGCCCGGACAGGAACTATGGCTACACCTTC
many	NA	TRBV12-3/TRBV12-4	TRBJ1-6	CASSLRFSPLHF	TGTGCCAGCAGTTTAAGGTTTAGTCCCCTCCACTTT
NA	TRBD1	TRBV12-3/TRBV12-4	TRBJ1-4	CASSLGQGWNEKLFF	TGTGCCAGCAGTTTAGGACAGGGGTGGAATGAAAAACTGTTTTTT
NA	NA	TRBV5-1	TRBJ2-5	CASSQHAEETQYF	TGCGCCAGCAGTCAACACGCTGAAGAGACCCAGTACTTC
NA	NA	TRBV6-5	TRBJ2-2	CASSYRRELFF	TGTGCCAGCAGTTATAGGCGGGAGCTGTTTTTT
NA	NA	TRBV29-1	TRBJ2-3	CSVGLRTGETDTQYF	TGCAGCGTTGGTCTCCGGACGGGAGAGACAGATACGCAGTATTTT
NA	NA	TRBV6-5	TRBJ1-4	CASSYTTGPNEKLFF	TGTGCCAGCAGTTACACGACAGGTCCAAATGAAAAACTGTTTTTT
NA	NA	TRBV7-9	TRBJ1-2	CASSLVHGYTF	TGTGCCAGCAGCTTAGTTCATGGCTACACCTTC
NA	NA	TRBV12-3/TRBV12-4	TRBJ2-7	CASSGGPYEQYF	TGTGCCAGCAGTGGAGGCCCCTACGAGCAGTACTTC
NA	NA	TRBV7-9	TRBJ1-1	CASSPSGRNTEAFF	TGTGCCAGCAGCCCATCCGGGCGGAACACTGAAGCTTTCTTT
NA	NA	TRBV20-1	TRBJ1-6	CSAHTAGFGNSPLHF	TGCAGTGCGCATACCGCAGGGTTCGGTAATTCACCCCTCCACTTT
few	NA	TRBV20-1	TRBJ2-3	CSARFTDTQYF	TGCAGTGCTAGGTTCACAGATACGCAGTATTTT
many	NA	TRBV5-4	TRBJ2-1	CASSEGGMTYNEQFF	TGTGCCAGCAGCGAGGGGGGTATGACCTACAATGAGCAGTTCTTC
NA	TRBD1	TRBV29-1	TRBJ1-4	CSAGRDRGGSEKLFF	TGCAGCGCCGGCCGGGACAGGGGAGGATCGGAAAAACTGTTTTTT
NA	NA	TRBV18	TRBJ1-3	CASSPLQGSNTIYF	TGTGCCAGCTCACCACTACAGGGATCGAACACCATATATTTT
few	TRBD2	TRBV5-6	TRBJ2-2	CASSFGTSANTGELFF	TGTGCCAGCAGCTTCGGGACTAGCGCTAACACCGGGGAGCTGTTTTTT
NA	TRBD1	TRBV5-1	TRBJ1-6	CASSPGQGNSPLHF	TGCGCCAGCAGCCCGGGACAGGGTAATTCACCCCTCCACTTT
NA	TRBD2	TRBV2	TRBJ2-3	CASSSTSVSTDTQYF	TGTGCCAGCAGCAGTACTAGCGTTAGCACAGATACGCAGTATTTT
NA	NA	TRBV7-2	TRBJ1-6	CASSFRTSSSYNSPLHF	TGTGCCAGCAGCTTCAGGACCAGTAGCTCCTATAATTCACCCCTCCACTTT
few	NA	TRBV6-5	TRBJ1-5	CASSYSSQSNQPQHF	TGTGCCAGCAGTTACTCGAGCCAGAGCAATCAGCCCCAGCATTTT
few	NA	TRBV9	TRBJ2-3	CASSPNTGSDTQYF	TGTGCCAGCAGCCCAAACACGGGCTCAGATACGCAGTATTTT
few	TRBD1	TRBV4-3	TRBJ2-1	CASSPGQGRNEQFF	TGCGCCAGCAGCCCGGGACAGGGGAGGAATGAGCAGTTCTTC
NA	NA	TRBV5-1	TRBJ2-3	CASSKGLADTQYF	TGCGCCAGCAGCAAGGGGCTAGCAGATACGCAGTATTTT
NA	NA	TRBV5-1	TRBJ2-7	CASSPLDINYEQYF	TGCGCCAGCAGCCCATTGGACATCAACTACGAGCAGTACTTC
NA	TRBD1	TRBV5-1	TRBJ2-5	CASSLQGAARETQYF	TGCGCCAGCAGCTTGCAGGGGGCCGCGCGAGAGACCCAGTACTTC
NA	NA	TRBV24-1	TRBJ2-1	CATSDFPGSSYNEQFF	TGTGCCACCAGTGATTTCCCGGGGAGCTCCTACAATGAGCAGTTCTTC
few	NA	TRBV5-1	TRBJ1-5	CASSFSGGQPQHF	TGCGCCAGCAGCTTTTCGGGGGGTCAGCCCCAGCATTTT
NA	NA	TRBV7-2	TRBJ2-7	CASSPGSGKQYF	TGTGCCAGCAGCCCCGGATCCGGGAAGCAGTACTTC
few	NA	TRBV7-3	TRBJ2-1	CASSPRAFNEQFF	TGTGCCAGCAGCCCGCGGGCATTTAATGAGCAGTTCTTC